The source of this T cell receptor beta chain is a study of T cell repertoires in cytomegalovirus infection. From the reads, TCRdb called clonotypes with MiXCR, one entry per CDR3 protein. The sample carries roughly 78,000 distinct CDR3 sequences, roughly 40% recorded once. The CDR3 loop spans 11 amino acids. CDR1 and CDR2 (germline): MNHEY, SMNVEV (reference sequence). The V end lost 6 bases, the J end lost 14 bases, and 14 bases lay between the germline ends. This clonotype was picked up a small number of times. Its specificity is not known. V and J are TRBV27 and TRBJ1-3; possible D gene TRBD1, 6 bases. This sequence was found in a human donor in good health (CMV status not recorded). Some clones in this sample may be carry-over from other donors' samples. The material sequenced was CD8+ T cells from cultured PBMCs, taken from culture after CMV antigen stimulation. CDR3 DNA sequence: TGTGCCAGCAGGTTGCGGGACACATTATATTTT. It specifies CASRLRDTLYF.